Listed below are T cell receptor beta chains from one sample, sequenced in a study of memory CD4+ T cells and cytomegalovirus serostatus. Repertoires were generated with immunoSEQ multiplex PCR, while TCRdb's copy carries only in-frame clones and drops some. The sample records around 50,000 clones, about 73% being singletons. Sample: memory CD4+ T cells from blood. All receptors come from an adult in good health and CMV-seronegative. Both conserved end residues are part of each CDR3. A D gene is named only where the DNA matches it firmly. Clone size appears in some rows only: once, few, many, or a class for an expanded clone.

j_call clone_size d_call v_call cdr3_nt cdr3_aa
TRBJ1-2 - - TRBV5-6 TGTGCCAGCAGCTTGGGTTTAGGGCAGGACGGAAACTCTAACTATGGCTACACCTTC CASSLGLGQDGNSNYGYTF
TRBJ2-1 few - TRBV29-1 TGCAGCGTTGAAGAAGATGGCCGCCGAGAGCAGTTCTTC CSVEEDGRREQFF
TRBJ2-7 once TRBD1 TRBV6-5 TGTGCCAGCGGACAGGGGGATGGCTACGAGCAGTACTTC CASGQGDGYEQYF
TRBJ1-2 - - TRBV19 TGTGCCAGTGTGCCTGGACGGAACTATGGCTACACCTTC CASVPGRNYGYTF
TRBJ1-5 few TRBD1 TRBV27 TGTGCCAGCAGTAAGCTTGGGCAGGGGGGGAATCAGCCCCAGCATTTT CASSKLGQGGNQPQHF
TRBJ2-2 - - TRBV7-6 TGTGCCAGCAGCTTAGTTTCCTCGACCGGGGAGCTGTTTTTT CASSLVSSTGELFF
TRBJ2-7 few - TRBV5-6 TGTGCCAGCAGCTTCGCCAGCTCCTACGAGCAGTACTTC CASSFASSYEQYF
TRBJ1-1 - - TRBV2 TGTGCCAGCAGTAACCAGATTATTACCGCTTTCTTT CASSNQIITAFF
TRBJ1-1 - - TRBV7-3 TGTGCCAGCAGCCCCACGTCGGGCACTGAAGCTTTCTTT CASSPTSGTEAFF
TRBJ1-5 once - TRBV6-1 TGTGCCAGCAGTGAAGTAGGGACACCTGATCAGCCCCAGCATTTT CASSEVGTPDQPQHF
TRBJ2-7 - - TRBV6-1 TGTGCCAGCAGTAGAACGGAAGCCTACGAGCAGTACTTC CASSRTEAYEQYF
TRBJ2-7 - TRBD2 TRBV9 TGTGCCAGCAGTCTAGAACCTAGCGGGTCCTACGAGCAGTACTTC CASSLEPSGSYEQYF
TRBJ2-1 - - TRBV7-8 TGTGCCAGCAGCTTAGCCTCCGGGACTTCGAGGAATGAGCAGTTCTTC CASSLASGTSRNEQFF
TRBJ1-1 - - TRBV9 TGTGCCAGCAGCGCCATACAGGGAGGCACTGAAGCTTTCTTT CASSAIQGGTEAFF
TRBJ2-7 - - TRBV7-8 TGTGCCAGCAGCCCCAGGTATGGGAGCCGCTACGAGCAGTACTTC CASSPRYGSRYEQYF
TRBJ2-1 - - TRBV6-6 TGTGCCAGCGGGACGGAAGCATACAATGAGCAGTTCTTC CASGTEAYNEQFF
TRBJ2-5 few TRBD1 TRBV5-1 TGCGCCAGCAGCTTGACAGGGGCGCAAGAGACCCAGTACTTC CASSLTGAQETQYF